This T cell receptor (beta chain) stems from a study of blood T cells in healthy people across ages. Ranging in age from about 6 to 95, the donors were healthy Caucasian individuals from Russia. Using a J-beta primer mix together with a sample-barcoded 5' primer, a second PCR was run for about 7 to 12 cycles. TCRdb used MiXCR to reprocess the 5' RACE reads, holding one entry per CDR3 protein. The repertoire holds 1 million or so distinct CDR3 sequences, with around 43% as singletons. Note on this clonotype: Its antigen is currently unknown.

General study points: A roughly linear age-dependent decrease characterized TCR beta diversity per million T cells. Since the PBMCs were unsorted, naive and antigen-experienced cells could not be conclusively compared.

Losses at the gene ends were 4 bases for V and 1 base for J; bases not matched to a gene: 9. Germline CDR1 reads SGDLS; CDR2 reads YYNGEE. This CDR3 is 16 amino acids long. The chain uses TRBV9 and TRBJ2-3, with 7 nucleotides matching TRBD1. The TCR sequence derives from a woman in her sixties in good health. Sequenced material: blood. The CDR3 DNA sequence: TGTGCCAGCAGCTTTCAGAGGGGGCCCGGCACAGATACGCAGTATTTT. It codes for CASSFQRGPGTDTQYF.